This TCR beta chain was observed in a study of blood T cell repertoires in COVID-19 (dated by TCRdb to between 2020 and 2021). About the study as a whole: Samples from collaborators originated in the United States, Italy and Spain and spanned both the acute and convalescent phases of COVID-19. The prospective study material was composed of cDNA or gDNA derived from T cells, B-cell-depleted T cells, or PBMCs. Subjects who had been exposed to COVID-19, were actively infected with it, or had recovered from it provided the deeply sampled blood TCRbeta repertoires that made up the dataset. A freely available public database, intended as a resource for researchers studying the immune response to SARS-CoV-2, is where the repertoires were released. The samples were drawn from the first 160 participants of the ongoing ImmuneRACE study and from 950 to 1,500 subjects provided by 6 global collaborators. A de-identified subject ID, COVID-19 status, age in years and sex were almost always included in the sample metadata. Where available, HLA class I and class II types were taken from metadata supplied by the sample provider and were not determined by assay-based typing. Results and caveats for the whole study, not just this receptor: The quantity of clinical and demographic metadata differed by source and by participant and was supplied without curation.

As concerns this clone: Its antigen is currently not known. Per-nucleotide qualities are absent, and no much larger clonotype sits a single base away.

Whole blood was collected in K2EDTA tubes by collaborating institutions according to the institutions' own protocols. For TCRbeta analysis, collaborators shipped samples as frozen whole blood, isolated PBMCs, or DNA extracted from either of those sample types. The V and J ends are trimmed by 2 bases and 5 bases, leaving 7 bases between them. Sequences SGHTA (CDR1) and FQGNSA (CDR2) are obtained from the germline V gene. The CDR3 goes from the cysteine to the phenylalanine over 14 residues. Just CDR3 DNA is preserved here, 42 bases in frame from base 1. The immunoSEQ Assay, a bias-controlled multiplex PCR, was used to amplify TCRbeta CDR3 regions from genomic DNA. As for the authors' bioinformatics: Nucleated cell counts per sample were estimated from amplification of reference gene primers within the assay. To quantify the absolute abundance of each unique TCRbeta CDR3 rearrangement, sequence reads were collapsed and filtered. For each sample, productive Simpson clonality was calculated by taking the square root of Simpson's diversity index across productive rearrangements. This is the immuneACCESS table as TCRdb keeps it, with only in-frame sequences that have V and J called. A part of the clones is gone; compared with another copy, unresolved V genes explain less than half, and the rest is unexplained. Clone size and V and J calls were adopted from that table, with D and trimming inferred from the DNA. Within this sample are roughly 70,000 clones, with around four fifths of them counted one time only. 22% of the sample is taken by the ten largest.

The receptor chain draws on TRBV7-2 and TRBJ1-6; the D segment cannot be called with confidence. The TCR sequence derives from a man aged 55 to 70 with acute or convalescent COVID-19. The sample comprised peripheral blood. The sequenced DNA: TGTGCCAGCAGCTTAACGGCGGATAATTCACCCCTCCACTTT. This sequence encodes CASSLTADNSPLHF.